This T cell receptor beta chain was identified in a study of regulatory T cells in long-lasting Graves disease. Researchers made TCR beta libraries by using iRepertoire HTBI primers and running Arm-PCR on CDR3 regions. TCRdb re-analysed the multiplex PCR reads in MiXCR, keeping a single row per CDR3 protein. The table lists 350,000 to 500,000 distinct CDR3 sequences, roughly 15% of them singletons. Time point denoted: newly diagnosed GD, antithyroid drugs for less than 3 months. RNA extracted from PBMCs served as the sequencing template. This clonotype has a count of ten or more. CDR3 length: 15 residues. Germline lookup yields CDR1 SEHNR and CDR2 FQNEAQ (reference sequence). V shed 2 bases and J shed 7 bases, with 15 bases lying between them. These sequences were also reported in another study, on T cells in Graves' hyperthyroidism and ophthalmopathy. That source notes: Graves' hyperthyroidism qualified as stable when ophthalmopathy did not progress within 18 months. The model's output predicted ophthalmopathy at a median of roughly 6.9 months prior to onset.

The clonotype originates from a woman in her fifties or sixties with Graves disease. V and J are TRBV7-9 and TRBJ2-1; TRBD2 is a possible D gene (6 bases). The input for sequencing was peripheral blood mononuclear cells (PBMCs), taken at new diagnosis, from a patient treated with antithyroid drugs. CDR3 in amino acids: CASSLKAGGVNEQFF. CDR3 in DNA: TGTGCCAGCAGCTTAAAGGCAGGAGGGGTGAATGAGCAGTTCTTC. Full variable domain (rest looked up from reference TRBV7-9 and TRBJ2-1): DTGVSQNPRHKITKRGQNVTFRCDPISEHNRLYWYRQTLGQGPEFLTYFQNEAQLEKSRLLSDRFSAERPKGSFSTLEIQRTEQGDSAMYLCASSLKAGGVNEQFFGPGTRLTVL.